This T cell receptor beta chain emerged from a study of T-cell memory formation after mild COVID-19. CDR3 length: 14 amino acids. With V trimmed by 5 bases and J by 5 bases, 5 bases remained unmatched. Germline V lookup: CDR1 LGHNA, CDR2 YSLEER. This clonotype was counted a few times. Via MiXCR, TCRdb re-called the 5' RACE reads, giving one row per CDR3 protein. The data contain 290,000 or so distinct CDR3 sequences, 15% to 20% of them singletons. Specimen: PBMCs or a T cell subset sorted from them (not recorded which). The chain joins TRBV4-3 to TRBJ2-2; 7 nucleotides line up with TRBD2. The receptor's source is a man aged 18-30 years who had mild COVID-19 (a few samples of this study predate the infection). Cell type and time point are not known. CDR3 nucleotide sequence: TGCGCCAGCAGCGCACTGGGGGGGACCGGGGAGCTGTTTTTT. As protein: CASSALGGTGELFF.